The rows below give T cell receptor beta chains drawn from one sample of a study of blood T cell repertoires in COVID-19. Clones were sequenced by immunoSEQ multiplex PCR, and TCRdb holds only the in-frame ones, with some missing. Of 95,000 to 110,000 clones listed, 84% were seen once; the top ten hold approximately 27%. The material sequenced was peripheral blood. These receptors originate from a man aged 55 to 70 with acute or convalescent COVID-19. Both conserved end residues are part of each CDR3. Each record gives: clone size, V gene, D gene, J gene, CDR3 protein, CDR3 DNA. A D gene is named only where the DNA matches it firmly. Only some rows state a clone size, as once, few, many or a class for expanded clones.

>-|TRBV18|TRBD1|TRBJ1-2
CASSHRGIYGYTF
TGTGCCAGCTCACACAGGGGAATCTATGGCTACACCTTC
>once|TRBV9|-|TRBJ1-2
CASSVAKTNYGYTF
TGTGCCAGCAGCGTAGCGAAAACAAACTATGGCTACACCTTC
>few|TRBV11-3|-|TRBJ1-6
CASSPGAVDSPLHF
TGTGCCAGCAGCCCTGGGGCAGTCGATTCACCCCTCCACTTT
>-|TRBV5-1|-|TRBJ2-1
CASSLPLGGPGNEQFF
TGCGCCAGCAGCTTGCCACTCGGAGGGCCGGGCAATGAGCAGTTCTTC
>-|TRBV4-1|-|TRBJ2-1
CASSTRAAEQFF
TGCGCCAGCAGTACCAGGGCGGCAGAGCAGTTCTTC
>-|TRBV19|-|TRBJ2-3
CASSSGTLTDTQYF
TGTGCCAGTAGTAGCGGGACTCTCACAGATACGCAGTATTTT
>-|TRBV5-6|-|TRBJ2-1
CASRAGFVSYNEQFF
TGTGCCAGCAGAGCAGGGTTCGTCTCCTACAATGAGCAGTTCTTC
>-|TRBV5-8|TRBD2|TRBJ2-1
CASSWTSVNEQFF
TGTGCCAGCAGCTGGACTAGCGTGAATGAGCAGTTCTTC
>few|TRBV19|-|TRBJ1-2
CASSIVGAQDYGYTF
TGTGCCAGTAGTATAGTTGGTGCCCAGGACTATGGCTACACCTTC
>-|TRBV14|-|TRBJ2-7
CASSQDSTRGYEQYF
TGTGCCAGCAGCCAAGATTCTACCAGGGGCTACGAGCAGTACTTC
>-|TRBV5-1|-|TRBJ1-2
CASSLAVDRSSYGYTF
TGCGCCAGCAGCTTGGCAGTGGATCGGAGTAGCTATGGCTACACCTTC
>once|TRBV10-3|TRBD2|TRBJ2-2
CAISGLADTGELFF
TGTGCCATAAGTGGGCTAGCGGACACCGGGGAGCTGTTTTTT
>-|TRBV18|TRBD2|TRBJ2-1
CASSPTIAGVDEQFF
TGCGCCAGCTCACCAACGATAGCGGGAGTGGATGAGCAGTTCTTC
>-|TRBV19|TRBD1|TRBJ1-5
CASSPGTGNAQPQHF
TGTGCCAGTAGTCCCGGGACAGGGAACGCTCAGCCCCAGCATTTT
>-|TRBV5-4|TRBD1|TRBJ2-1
CASSLAVGQGPYNEQFF
TGTGCCAGCAGCTTGGCGGTGGGACAGGGTCCCTACAATGAGCAGTTCTTC
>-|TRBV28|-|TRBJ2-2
CASSLGHGELFF
TGTGCCAGCAGTTTAGGGCACGGGGAGCTGTTTTTT
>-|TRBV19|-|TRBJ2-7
CASSIANRAYYEQYF
TGTGCCAGTAGTATAGCAAACAGGGCGTACTACGAGCAGTACTTC
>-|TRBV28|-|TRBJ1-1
CASRTYEAFF
TGTGCCAGTCGGACATATGAAGCTTTCTTT
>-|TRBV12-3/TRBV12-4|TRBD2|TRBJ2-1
CASGSLAGEQFF
TGTGCCAGCGGGAGTCTAGCGGGTGAGCAGTTCTTC
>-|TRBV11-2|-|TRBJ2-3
CASSLGRSTDTQYF
TGTGCCAGCAGCTTAGGTCGGAGCACAGATACGCAGTATTTT
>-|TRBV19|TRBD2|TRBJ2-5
CASSRRPAGGGTETQYF
TGTGCCAGTTCCCGACGTCCGGCGGGAGGGGGTACAGAGACCCAGTACTTC
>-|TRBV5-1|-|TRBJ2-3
CASSSRTQNTDTQYF
TGCGCCAGCAGCTCCCGGACTCAAAACACAGATACGCAGTATTTT
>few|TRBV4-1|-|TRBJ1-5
CASSQEMTVSNQPQHF
TGCGCCAGCAGCCAAGAGATGACAGTTAGCAATCAGCCCCAGCATTTT
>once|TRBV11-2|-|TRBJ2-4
CASSLLFRGSKNIQYF
TGTGCCAGCAGCTTATTATTTAGGGGTTCCAAAAACATTCAGTACTTC
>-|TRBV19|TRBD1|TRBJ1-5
CASSMLQGVGNQPQHF
TGTGCCAGTAGTATGCTACAGGGGGTTGGGAATCAGCCCCAGCATTTT
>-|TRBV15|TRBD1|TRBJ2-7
CATSRGGQVVEQYF
TGTGCCACCAGCAGAGGGGGACAGGTGGTCGAGCAGTACTTC
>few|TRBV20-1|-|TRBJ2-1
CSASPTNEQFF
TGCAGTGCTAGTCCGACAAATGAGCAGTTCTTC
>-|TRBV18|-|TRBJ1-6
CASSPTGKDSPLHF
TGTGCCAGCTCACCAACAGGGAAGGATTCACCCCTCCACTTT
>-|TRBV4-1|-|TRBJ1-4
CASSQEEAGGNEKLFF
TGCGCCAGCAGCCAAGAGGAGGCGGGGGGGAATGAAAAACTGTTTTTT
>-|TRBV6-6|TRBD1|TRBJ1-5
CASSSTRDREFHSQHF
TGTGCCAGCAGTTCCACCCGGGACAGGGAGTTTCATTCCCAGCATTTT
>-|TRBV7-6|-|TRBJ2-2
CASSSSGRNTGELFF
TGTGCCAGCAGCTCGAGCGGACGAAACACCGGGGAGCTGTTTTTT
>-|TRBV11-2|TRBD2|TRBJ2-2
CASSKDPGGSAGELFF
TGTGCCAGCAGCAAAGACCCGGGAGGGTCGGCCGGGGAGCTGTTTTTT
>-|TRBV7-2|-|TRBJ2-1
CASSAGLPRGQFF
TGTGCCAGCAGCGCGGGACTTCCCCGAGGGCAGTTCTTC
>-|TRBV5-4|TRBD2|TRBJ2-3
CASSLERDRTDTQYF
TGTGCCAGCAGCTTGGAGCGGGACCGCACAGATACGCAGTATTTT
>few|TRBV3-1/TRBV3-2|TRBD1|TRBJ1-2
CASSRHRDSDYGYTF
TGTGCCAGCAGCCGCCACCGGGACAGCGACTATGGCTACACCTTC
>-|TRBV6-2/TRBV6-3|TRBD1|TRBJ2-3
CASSYISQGVPRSASTDTQYF
TGTGCCAGCAGTTACATCTCACAGGGGGTTCCACGGTCCGCTAGCACAGATACGCAGTATTTT
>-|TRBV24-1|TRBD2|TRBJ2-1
CATSGLAGGLHEQFF
TGTGCCACCAGCGGACTAGCGGGAGGGCTTCACGAGCAGTTCTTC
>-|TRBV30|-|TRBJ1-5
CAWSVRGVRANQPQHF
TGTGCCTGGAGTGTAAGGGGTGTAAGGGCAAATCAGCCCCAGCATTTT
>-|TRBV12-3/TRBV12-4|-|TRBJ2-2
CASSWGAGLFF
TGTGCCAGCAGTTGGGGCGCAGGGCTGTTTTTT
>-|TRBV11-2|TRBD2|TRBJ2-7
CASSSTSGGRYEQYF
TGTGCCAGCAGCTCAACTAGCGGGGGACGCTACGAGCAGTACTTC
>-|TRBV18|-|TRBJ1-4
CASSPRDGGEKLFF
TGTGCCAGCTCACCCCGGGATGGCGGGGAAAAACTGTTTTTT
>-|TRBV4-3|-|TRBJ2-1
CASAEELDNEQFF
TGCGCCAGCGCCGAGGAATTGGACAATGAGCAGTTCTTC
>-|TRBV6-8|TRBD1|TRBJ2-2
CASSYSIGTANTGELFF
TGTGCCAGCAGTTACTCGATCGGGACAGCGAACACCGGGGAGCTGTTTTTT
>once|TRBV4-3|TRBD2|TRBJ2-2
CASSQGSGGYTGELFF
TGCGCCAGCAGCCAAGGGTCCGGGGGGTACACCGGGGAGCTGTTTTTT
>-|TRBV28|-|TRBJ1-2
CASRPGQINYGYTF
TGTGCCAGCAGACCGGGACAAATAAACTATGGCTACACCTTC
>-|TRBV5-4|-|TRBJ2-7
CASSLEVMTNEQYF
TGTGCCAGCAGCCTCGAGGTAATGACGAACGAGCAGTACTTC
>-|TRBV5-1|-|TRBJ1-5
CASSLGVLGNQPQHF
TGCGCCAGCAGCTTGGGAGTTTTGGGCAATCAGCCCCAGCATTTT
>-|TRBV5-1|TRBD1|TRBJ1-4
CASSRDREGEKLFF
TGCGCCAGTTCCCGGGACAGGGAAGGGGAAAAACTGTTTTTT
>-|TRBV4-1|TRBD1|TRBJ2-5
CASSRWTGRQETQYF
TGCGCCAGCAGCCGGTGGACAGGGCGACAAGAGACCCAGTACTTC
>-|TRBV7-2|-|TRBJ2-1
CASSLVAGSYSYNEQFF
TGTGCCAGCAGCTTAGTGGCGGGTTCTTACTCCTACAATGAGCAGTTCTTC
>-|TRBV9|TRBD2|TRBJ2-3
CASSPRLAPSTDTQYF
TGTGCCAGCAGCCCACGACTAGCACCCAGCACAGATACGCAGTATTTT
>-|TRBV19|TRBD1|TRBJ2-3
CASSRQGGTGTDTQYF
TGTGCCAGTAGTCGACAGGGGGGTACCGGCACAGATACGCAGTATTTT
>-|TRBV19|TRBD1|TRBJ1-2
CASSRDRGPGYTF
TGTGCCAGTAGTAGAGACAGGGGGCCTGGCTACACCTTC
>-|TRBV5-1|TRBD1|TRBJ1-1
CASSSGRGTGMNTEAFF
TGCGCCAGCAGCTCGGGACGCGGGACAGGGATGAACACTGAAGCTTTCTTT
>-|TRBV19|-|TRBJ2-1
CASSITGTYNEQFF
TGTGCCAGTAGTATCACGGGAACCTACAATGAGCAGTTCTTC
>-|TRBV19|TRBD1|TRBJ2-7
CASSWTGESDEQYF
TGTGCCAGTAGCTGGACAGGGGAAAGCGACGAGCAGTACTTC
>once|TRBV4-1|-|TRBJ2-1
CASSQGDRLDEQFF
TGCGCCAGCAGCCAAGGAGACAGATTGGATGAGCAGTTCTTC
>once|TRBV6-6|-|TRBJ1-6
CASSYSIRSGNSPLHF
TGTGCCAGCAGTTACTCGATCAGGTCGGGAAATTCACCCCTCCACTTT
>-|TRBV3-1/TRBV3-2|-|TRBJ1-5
CASSQGGGGNGPPQHF
TGTGCCAGCAGCCAAGGGGGGGGAGGGAACGGTCCGCCCCAGCATTTT